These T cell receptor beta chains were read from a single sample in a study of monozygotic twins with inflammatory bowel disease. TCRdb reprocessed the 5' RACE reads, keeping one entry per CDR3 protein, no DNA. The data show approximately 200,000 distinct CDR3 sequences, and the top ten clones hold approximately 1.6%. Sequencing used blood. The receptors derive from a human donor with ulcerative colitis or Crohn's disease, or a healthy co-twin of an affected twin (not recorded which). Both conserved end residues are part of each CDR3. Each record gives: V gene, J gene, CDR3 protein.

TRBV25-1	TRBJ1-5	CASSEGRWSTQPQHF
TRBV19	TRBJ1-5	CASSTETGFDQPQHF
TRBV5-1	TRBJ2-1	CASSHRDRADEQFF
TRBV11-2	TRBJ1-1	CASSLGGLEAFF
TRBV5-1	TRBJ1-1	CASSFGQMNTEAFF
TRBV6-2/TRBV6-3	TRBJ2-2	CASRKLGPGAGELFF
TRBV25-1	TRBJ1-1	CASKAVSARKAFF
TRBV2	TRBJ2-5	CASSEVGMSQETQYF
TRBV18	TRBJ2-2	CASSPTGSFTGELFF
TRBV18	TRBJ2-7	CASSPRLGLGEQYF
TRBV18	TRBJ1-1	CASSPLSWGLQDTEAFF
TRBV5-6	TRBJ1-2	CASSLPRGTHYGYTF
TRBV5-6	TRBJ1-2	CASSLVASNYGYTF
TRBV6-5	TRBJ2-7	CASSYRGQGIDEQYF
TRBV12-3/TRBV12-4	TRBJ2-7	CASSLDGASREQYF
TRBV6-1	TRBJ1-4	CASRRTLVGKLFF
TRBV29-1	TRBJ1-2	CSVESIRTGINYGYTF
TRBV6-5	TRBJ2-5	CASSYSYFQETQYF
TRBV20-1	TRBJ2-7	CSARGVSGEQYF
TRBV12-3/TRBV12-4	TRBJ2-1	CASSLALLAGGGNEQFF
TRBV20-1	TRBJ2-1	CSASFGGGEQFF
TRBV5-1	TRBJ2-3	CASRPGLAKDTQYF
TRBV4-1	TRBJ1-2	CASSQHTGGYGYTF
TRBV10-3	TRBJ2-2	CAIRSRAGELFF
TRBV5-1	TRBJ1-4	CASSFLGPVEKLFF
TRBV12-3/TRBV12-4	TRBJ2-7	CASSAPGQGIYEQYF
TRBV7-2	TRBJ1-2	CASSLGNGIYGYTF
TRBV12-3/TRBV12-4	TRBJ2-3	CASRRDRGATDTQYF
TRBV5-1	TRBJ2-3	CASSFIAGGPNTDTQYF
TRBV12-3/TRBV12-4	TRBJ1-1	CASIPWGELSTEAFF
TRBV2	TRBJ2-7	CASSNGQGVDEQYF
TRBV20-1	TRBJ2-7	CSASPQVPTYEQYF
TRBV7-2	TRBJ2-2	CASSLATVITGELFF
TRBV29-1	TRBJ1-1	CSVVVKNTEAFF
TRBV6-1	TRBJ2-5	CASRSIGAGQETQYF
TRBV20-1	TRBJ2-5	CSARDGSRETQYF
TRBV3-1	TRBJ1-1	CASSQSSNEAFF
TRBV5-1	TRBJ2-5	CASSRSSGGETQYF
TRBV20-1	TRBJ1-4	CSARDAGGYEKLFF